The 21 T cell receptor beta chains given below trace back to one sample, sequenced in a study of identifying expanded T cells in peripheral blood. The method was immunoSEQ multiplex PCR; TCRdb's version includes in-frame clones alone and lacks a portion of them. The sample holds approximately 140,000 clones; roughly 90% are singletons and the top ten take about 8%. Sequenced sample: blood. The receptors here all came from a person aged 18-70 years in good health.

This chain joins TRBV30 and TRBJ1-2; 8 nucleotides line up with TRBD1. This CDR3 is built from 16 residues. The J segment lost 4 bases and the V segment lost 0 bases, leaving 10 bases of the junction unmatched. Germline V gene sequence: CDR1 GTSNPN, CDR2 SVGIG (reference sequence). The CDR3 region is CAWSVHRDRISYGYTF. In nucleotides, the CDR3 is TGTGCCTGGAGTGTACACCGGGACAGGATCTCCTATGGCTACACCTTC.

The CDR3 sequence is CASSLNWDNEQFF. Here the CDR3 DNA reads TGTGCCAGCAGCTTAAATTGGGACAATGAGCAGTTCTTC. The rearrangement joins TRBV7-3 to TRBJ2-1; D unresolved. Germline V gene lookup returns CDR1 SGHTA and CDR2 FQGTGA. The CDR3 length is 13 residues. Trimming took off 1 base at V and 5 bases at J, with 6 bases between the two ends.

This sequence joins TRBV7-2 and TRBJ1-5, with no clear D. V was cut by 3 bases and J by 4 bases, with 4 bases left in between. This CDR3 comprises 12 residues. Germline loops: CDR1 SGHTA, CDR2 FQGNSA. The CDR3 bases are TGTGCCAGCAGCTTTGGGAATCAGCCCCAGCATTTT. As protein: CASSFGNQPQHF.

The chain employs TRBV19 and TRBJ1-5, with D tentatively TRBD1 (5 bases). Germline V CDR1 and CDR2: LNHDA, SQIVND (reference sequence). CDR3 size: 15 residues. V lost 4 bases and J 0 bases, leaving 10 bases between the germline ends. The chain's CDR3 is CASSSGTDSNQPQHF. The CDR3 DNA reads TGTGCCAGTAGTAGCGGGACGGATAGCAATCAGCCCCAGCATTTT.

This chain uses TRBV5-1 with TRBJ2-7; TRBD1 aligns across 12 bases. V trimming: 2 bases; J trimming: 7 bases; junction bases outside the gene matches: 7. Looked up from germline, CDR1 is SGHRS and CDR2 is YFSETQ. The CDR3 extends over 15 amino acids. CDR3 residues: CASSFGGQGAREQYF. CDR3 bases: TGCGCCAGCAGCTTCGGGGGACAGGGGGCGAGAGAGCAGTACTTC.

In its sample, this clone was seen a few times. This sequence joins TRBV27 and TRBJ2-4; D assignment may be TRBD1 or TRBD2 (5 bases each). The CDR3 is made up of 14 amino acids. Germline V CDR1 and CDR2: MNHEY, SMNVEV (reference sequence). Trimming removed 3 bases from V and 6 bases from J, with 12 bases in between. The CDR3 region is CASSFGGALNIQYF. CDR3 DNA sequence: TGTGCCAGCAGTTTTGGGGGAGCCCTAAACATTCAGTACTTC.

The V and J genes are TRBV28 and TRBJ1-2; possible D gene TRBD1, 6 bases. The CDR3 extends over 14 amino acids. In germline, CDR1 is MDHEN, CDR2 SYDVKM. Trimming took 4 bases from V and 1 from J, leaving 10 bases between them. CDR3 loop: CASSSQGGNYGYTF. CDR3 DNA sequence: TGTGCCAGCAGTTCACAGGGAGGTAACTATGGCTACACCTTC.

The genes are TRBV4-1 and TRBJ1-2, with 8 positions matching TRBD1. In germline, CDR1 is MGHRA, CDR2 YSYEKL. The CDR3 covers 14 residues. Trimming took 4 bases from V and 4 from J; bases not matched to a gene: 5. Written as DNA, the CDR3 is TGCGCCAGCAGCCGGACAGGGACCTCCTATGGCTACACCTTC. Its translation: CASSRTGTSYGYTF.

The chain is built from TRBV6-6 and TRBJ2-7; D is undetermined. The V end lost 2 bases, the J end lost 2 bases, and 7 bases lay between the germline ends. The CDR3 is 13 residues long. Germline V gives CDR1 MNHNY, CDR2 SVGAGI (reference sequence). As DNA, the CDR3 is TGTGCCAGCAGTTACGCACTTGCCTACGAGCAGTACTTC. This codes for CASSYALAYEQYF.

V usage is TRBV28 and J usage is TRBJ1-1; weak D call: TRBD1 (6 bases). Trimming removed 3 bases at V and 3 bases at J, with 11 bases between. The CDR3 totals 14 residues. Germline-derived CDR1 and CDR2 are MDHEN and SYDVKM. CDR3 sequence (DNA): TGTGCCAGCAGTTTCGGGGGGCTCGACACTGAAGCTTTCTTT. As protein: CASSFGGLDTEAFF.

The chain combines TRBV5-5 with TRBJ1-1, with D maybe TRBD1 (6 bases). The V end was cut by 0 bases, the J end by 5 bases, with 11 bases between. The length of the CDR3 is 14 residues. From germline, CDR1 is SGHKS and CDR2 YYEKEE (reference sequence). In DNA, the CDR3 is TGTGCCAGCAGCTTGGAGGCAGGGGCGACTGAAGCTTTCTTT. Its translation is CASSLEAGATEAFF.

V gene TRBV7-2 combines with J gene TRBJ2-5, with 12 bases lining up with TRBD1. Germline CDR1 is SGHTA and CDR2 is FQGNSA. CDR3 length: 16 amino acids. Trimming removed 1 base from V and 6 bases from J; junction bases left unmatched: 6. CDR3 loop: CASSLVGTGGEKTQYF. The DNA of the CDR3 is TGTGCCAGCAGCTTAGTAGGGACAGGGGGCGAGAAGACCCAGTACTTC.

V is TRBV5-1 and J is TRBJ2-6; 8 bases line up with TRBD1. CDR1 SGHRS and CDR2 YFSETQ come from the germline V gene. Trimming took 4 bases from V and 2 from J; bases not matched to a gene: 8. The CDR3 is 17 amino acids. CDR3 sequence: CASSTPTGEAGANVLTF. CDR3 nucleotides: TGCGCCAGCAGCACGCCGACAGGGGAGGCTGGGGCCAACGTCCTGACTTTC.

This clone has just a few counts. This CDR3 is CASSSPQEFSPLHF. CDR3 in DNA: TGTGCCAGCAGCTCTCCCCAGGAGTTTTCACCCCTCCACTTT. The chain carries TRBV7-2 and TRBJ1-6, with D unclear. CDR1 is SGHTA, CDR2 FQGNSA, per germline. The CDR3 consists of 14 residues. V lost 4 bases and J lost 9, with 13 bases in between.

Concerning this clone: Different DNA sequences within this sample yield the same CDR3. J is TRBJ2-1 and V is TRBV7-2; D perhaps matches TRBD1 (6 bases). Trimming removed 5 bases from V and 5 bases from J, with 10 bases in between. The germline V gene encodes CDR1 SGHTA and CDR2 FQGNSA. The CDR3 spans 13 residues. The CDR3 bases are TGTGCCAGCAGCCTGGACAGAAACAATGAGCAGTTCTTC. It encodes CASSLDRNNEQFF.

CDR3 region: CASSLAGTSGYEQYF. DNA of the CDR3: TGTGCCAGCAGCCTAGCCGGGACTAGCGGATACGAGCAGTACTTC. This sequence joins TRBV4-2 and TRBJ2-7, with 11 bases identical to TRBD2. The CDR3 is 15 amino acids. Germline-derived CDR1 and CDR2 are LGHNA and YNFKEQ. V was pared by 4 bases and J by 4 bases, with 6 bases of the junction left unmatched.

This clone occurred a few times. The chain employs TRBV7-3 and TRBJ2-3; 11 nucleotides align to TRBD2. The CDR3 sequence is 14 residues long. After removal of 6 bases from V and 4 bases from J, the junction contained 3 bases not matched to a gene. Germline lookup yields CDR1 SGHTA and CDR2 FQGTGA. The CDR3 DNA reads TGTGCCAGCAGTCGTAGCGGGAGGGCAGATACGCAGTATTTT. It encodes CASSRSGRADTQYF.

The chain has TRBV6-1 and TRBJ2-7; the match to TRBD1 covers 10 bases. The CDR3 extends over 15 amino acids. Trimming took 3 bases from V and 2 from J; bases not matched to a gene: 4. The germline gives CDR1 MNHNS, CDR2 SASEGT. The CDR3 coding sequence is TGTGCCAGCAGTGATCAGGACAGGGGGGCCTACGAGCAGTACTTC. Its protein is CASSDQDRGAYEQYF.

The chain is built from TRBV10-3 and TRBJ1-4, with a weak D call TRBD1 (5 bases). V lost 6 bases, J lost 5 bases, and 13 bases lay in between. CDR3 length equals 14 residues. Germline V gene data show CDR1 as ENHRY and CDR2 as SYGVKD. This CDR3 reads CAISDPGRNEKLFF. The CDR3 nucleotides are TGTGCCATCAGCGACCCGGGACGCAATGAAAAACTGTTTTTT.

V usage is TRBV6-5 and J usage is TRBJ2-7, with 10 bases fitting TRBD1. The CDR3 has 14 amino acids. The J segment lost 5 bases and the V segment lost 6 bases, leaving 7 bases of the junction unmatched. CDR1 and CDR2 (germline): MNHEY, SVGAGI. The CDR3 sequence is CASSPRQGAHEQYF. The DNA for the CDR3 is TGTGCCAGCAGCCCACGACAGGGGGCCCACGAGCAGTACTTC.

The chain is built from TRBV18 and TRBJ2-5; TRBD2 is a possible D gene (5 bases). The germline CDR1 and CDR2 sequences are KGHSH and LQKENI. The CDR3 loop spans 13 amino acids. V was shortened by 3 bases and J by 5 bases, with 10 bases between the two germline ends. In DNA, the CDR3 is TGTGCCAGCTCACCGGGAAGGACTGAGACCCAGTACTTC. It codes for CASSPGRTETQYF.